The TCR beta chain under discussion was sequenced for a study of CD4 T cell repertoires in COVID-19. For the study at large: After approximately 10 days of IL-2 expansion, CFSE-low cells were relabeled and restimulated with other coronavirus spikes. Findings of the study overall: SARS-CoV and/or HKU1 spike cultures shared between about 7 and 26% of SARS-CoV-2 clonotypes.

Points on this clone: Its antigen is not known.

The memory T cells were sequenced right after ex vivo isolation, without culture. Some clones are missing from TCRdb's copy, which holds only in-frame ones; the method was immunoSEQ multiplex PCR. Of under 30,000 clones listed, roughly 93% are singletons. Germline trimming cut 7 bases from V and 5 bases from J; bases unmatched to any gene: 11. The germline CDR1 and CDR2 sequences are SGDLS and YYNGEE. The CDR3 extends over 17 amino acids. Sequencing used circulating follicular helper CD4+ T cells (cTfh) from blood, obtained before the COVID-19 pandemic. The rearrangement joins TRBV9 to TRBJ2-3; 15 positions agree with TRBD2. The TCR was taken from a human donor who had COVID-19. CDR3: CASSLQGTSGGKDTQYF. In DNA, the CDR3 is TGTGCCAGCTCTCTTCAAGGGACTAGCGGGGGGAAAGATACGCAGTATTTT.